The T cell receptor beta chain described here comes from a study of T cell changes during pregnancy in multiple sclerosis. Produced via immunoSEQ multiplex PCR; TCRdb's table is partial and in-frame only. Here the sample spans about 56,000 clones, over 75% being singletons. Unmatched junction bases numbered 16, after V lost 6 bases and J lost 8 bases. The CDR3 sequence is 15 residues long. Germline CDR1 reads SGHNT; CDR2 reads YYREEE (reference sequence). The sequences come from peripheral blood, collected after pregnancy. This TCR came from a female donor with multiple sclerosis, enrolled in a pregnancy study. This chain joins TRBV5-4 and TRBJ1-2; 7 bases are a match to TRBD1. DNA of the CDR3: TGTGCCAGCACCAAGACCTTACAGGGGATCGGCGGCTACACCTTC. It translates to CASTKTLQGIGGYTF.